These 9 T cell receptor beta chains were sequenced from one sample in a study of T cell responses to AZD1222 COVID-19 vaccine. Repertoires were generated with immunoSEQ multiplex PCR, while TCRdb's copy carries only in-frame clones and drops some. The repertoire holds roughly 80,000 clones, with approximately 90% as singletons. Sequenced here: peripheral blood, sampled on day 0 of MenACWY control vaccination. The origin of the receptors is an adult in good health.

This rearrangement joins TRBV21-1 to TRBJ2-3. TRBV21-1 is a listed pseudogene. This CDR3 is built from 13 residues. The CDR3 coding sequence is TGTGCCAGCAGCAAGGGGTGCACAGATACGCAGTATTTT. This gives the protein CASSKGCTDTQYF.

The chain recombines TRBV4-1 with TRBJ1-5; no clear D. Deletions cut 4 bases from V and 3 bases from J, with 10 bases between. Per the germline V gene, CDR1 is MGHRA and CDR2 is YSYEKL. CDR3 length: 14 residues. DNA of the CDR3: TGCGCCAGCAGCCCCGGGAATTACAATCAGCCCCAGCATTTT. This codes for CASSPGNYNQPQHF.

The sample holds one count of this clone. V gene TRBV7-8 combines with J gene TRBJ2-2; no definite D call. This CDR3 has 13 amino acids. Germline-derived CDR1 and CDR2 are SGHVS and FQNEAQ. V lost 4 bases and J 4 bases, leaving 7 bases between the germline ends. For the CDR3, the DNA is TGTGCCAGCAGCTCCTATAGCACCGGGGAGCTGTTTTTT. It is translated as CASSSYSTGELFF.

V and J are TRBV5-4 and TRBJ1-1; 8 nucleotides line up with TRBD1. The CDR3 covers 14 residues. Germline V gene sequence: CDR1 SGHNT, CDR2 YYREEE (reference sequence). Trimming removed 3 bases from V and 1 base from J; junction bases left unmatched: 2. CDR3 in amino acids: CASSSGGRNTEAFF. The CDR3 DNA reads as TGTGCCAGCAGCTCAGGGGGCAGGAACACTGAAGCTTTCTTT. The variable domain in full, completed from reference TRBV5-4 and TRBJ1-1, reads ETGVTQSPTHLIKTRGQQVTLRCSSQSGHNTVSWYQQALGQGPQFIFQYYREEENGRGNFPPRFSGLQFPNYSSELNVNALELDDSALYLCASSSGGRNTEAFFGQGTRLTVV.

This clone was recorded a few times. The J gene is TRBJ1-3, the V gene TRBV5-6; D not certain. The CDR3 runs to 15 residues. V lost 2 bases and J lost 0, with 9 bases in between. Germline-derived CDR1 and CDR2 are SGHDT and YYEEEE. CDR3 nucleotides: TGTGCCAGCAGCTTCGAAGGGTTCTCTGGAAACACCATATATTTT. The encoded protein is CASSFEGFSGNTIYF.

This sequence joins TRBV27 and TRBJ2-5, with 11 bases fitting TRBD1. Losses at the gene ends were 5 bases for V and 9 bases for J; bases not matched to a gene: 8. The CDR3 is 14 residues long. Germline V gene lookup returns CDR1 MNHEY and CDR2 SMNVEV (reference sequence). CDR3 sequence (DNA): TGTGCCAGCAGTCCGGGACAGGGGGTCGGGGCCCAGTACTTC. This translates into CASSPGQGVGAQYF.

V is TRBV7-2 and J is TRBJ2-7, with a tentative D call TRBD2 (6 bases). Trimming removed 5 bases at V and 0 bases at J, with 11 bases between. CDR3 length: 14 residues. Germline CDR1 and CDR2: SGHTA and FQGNSA. CDR3 sequence (DNA): TGTGCCAGCAGCCCCGCGGGGAGCTCCTACGAGCAGTACTTC. Residues: CASSPAGSSYEQYF.

This clone was observed once. The gene calls are TRBV5-5 and TRBJ1-2; 9 bases match TRBD1. CDR1 SGHKS and CDR2 YYEKEE come from the germline V gene (reference sequence). CDR3 size: 18 residues. The junction had 19 bases not matched to a gene; V was cut back by 4 bases and J by 6 bases. CDR3 nucleotide sequence: TGTGCCAGCAGCAAACTCCACCGGGACAGGGTCTCTAGGGATGGCTACACCTTC. Translation gives CASSKLHRDRVSRDGYTF.

The chain combines TRBV9 with TRBJ2-3; 15 nucleotides match TRBD2. This CDR3 has 15 residues. Germline loops: CDR1 SGDLS, CDR2 YYNGEE. The V and J ends lost 4 bases and 6 bases, in that order; junction bases with no gene match: 3. CDR3 in amino acids: CASSPGTSGGDTQYF. CDR3 DNA sequence: TGTGCCAGCAGCCCGGGGACTAGCGGGGGGGATACGCAGTATTTT.